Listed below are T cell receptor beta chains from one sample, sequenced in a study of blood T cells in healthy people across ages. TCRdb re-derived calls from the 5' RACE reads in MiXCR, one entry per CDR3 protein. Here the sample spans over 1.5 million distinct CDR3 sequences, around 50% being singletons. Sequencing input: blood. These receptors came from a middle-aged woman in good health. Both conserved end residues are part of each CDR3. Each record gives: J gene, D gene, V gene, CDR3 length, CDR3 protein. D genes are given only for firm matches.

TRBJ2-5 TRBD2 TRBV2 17 CASSTGTSGGVTRVQYF
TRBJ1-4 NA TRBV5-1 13 CASSRALNEKLFF
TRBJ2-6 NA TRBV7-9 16 CASSSREVTGANVLTF
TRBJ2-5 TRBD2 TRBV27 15 CASSIAGWRQETQYF
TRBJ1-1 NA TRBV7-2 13 CASSLEGTGKAFF
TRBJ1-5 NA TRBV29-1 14 CSALSDTRDQPQHF
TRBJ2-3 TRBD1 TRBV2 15 CASTVDRGKGDTQYF
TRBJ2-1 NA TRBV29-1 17 CSVEGSGRNDEYNEQFF
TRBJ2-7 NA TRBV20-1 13 CSVSPAVAYEQYF
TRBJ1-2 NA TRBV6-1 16 CASSEVLRGLGYGYTF
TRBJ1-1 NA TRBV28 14 CASSPTGLHTEAFF
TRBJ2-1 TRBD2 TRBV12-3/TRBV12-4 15 CASSPTSGWFNEQFF
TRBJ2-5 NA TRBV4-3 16 CASSQELTEVQETQYF
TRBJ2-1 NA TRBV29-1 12 CSVERGSAEQFF
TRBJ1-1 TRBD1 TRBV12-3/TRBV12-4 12 CASSQQGIEAFF
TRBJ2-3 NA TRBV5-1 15 CASSLGGRTSDTQYF
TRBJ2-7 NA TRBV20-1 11 CSARQPYEQYF